The entry that follows covers one T cell receptor (beta chain) sequence. Its antigen remains unidentified. This entry comes from a study of siplizumab effects on memory and regulatory T cells. Points from the study as a whole: A mean of roughly 70% of mappable alloreactive CD4+ clones were Treg-derived with siplizumab, compared with approximately 29% in controls. Siplizumab, the agent tested, significantly reduced alloreactive sequences traceable to unstimulated CD4+ memory cells.

The CDR3 is 18 amino acids. V was clipped by 2 bases and J by 4 bases; unmatched bases: 11. The germline V gene has CDR1 SGHTS and CDR2 YDEGEE. Per individual sample, about 10^5 TCR templates were assayed. TCRdb's copy holds only in-frame clones and misses some; the assay was immunoSEQ multiplex PCR. The data contain about 48,000 clones, roughly 87% of them singletons. Sequenced: naive CD8+ T cells sorted from blood. The chain combines TRBV5-8 with TRBJ2-5; TRBD2 aligns across 13 bases. The receptor was derived from a human donor in good health. CDR3 region: CASSLMGLGLAGRETQYF. CDR3 DNA: TGTGCCAGCAGCTTAATGGGTTTGGGACTAGCGGGGAGAGAGACCCAGTACTTC.